This record covers a single T cell receptor (beta chain). The antigen remains undetermined. Trimming stripped 0 bases from V and 5 bases from J, with 10 bases between. The CDR3 has 14 amino acids. Germline V gives CDR1 LNHNV, CDR2 YYDKDF (reference sequence). These data come from a study of regulatory T cells in long-lasting Graves disease. Findings and caveats of the study: The TCR repertoire of persistent Graves' patients was less diverse than that of newly diagnosed ones.

Time point: newly diagnosed GD, antithyroid drugs for less than 3 months. Preparation of the TCR library used RNA extracted from PBMCs. Patients were from an endocrinology department in Xi'an, China. CDR3 regions were amplified by Arm-PCR using iRepertoire HTBI primers to build TCR beta libraries. TCRdb passed the multiplex PCR reads through MiXCR, listing each CDR3 protein once. Of some 230,000 distinct CDR3 sequences in the sample, 15% to 20% were seen once. The V gene is TRBV15, the J gene TRBJ2-5; D is unresolved. The source material was peripheral blood mononuclear cells (PBMCs), sampled at new diagnosis, from a patient treated with antithyroid drugs. The receptor comes from a female donor with Graves disease. The CDR3 is CATSRDLRRETQYF. The DNA for the CDR3 is TGTGCCACCAGCAGAGATCTACGGCGGGAGACCCAGTACTTC.